This is a list of T cell receptor beta chains from one sample in a study of T cells in Graves' hyperthyroidism and ophthalmopathy. TCRdb reprocessed the multiplex PCR reads with MiXCR, giving one entry per CDR3 protein. The profile covers around 600,000 distinct CDR3 sequences, with 13% to 15% appearing a single time and around 12% taken by the ten largest. The sample comprised blood. The source of these receptors is a woman aged 45-65 years with Graves' ophthalmopathy. Both conserved end residues are part of each CDR3. The D gene is left open where the match is weak. Clone size is stated in some rows and not others, as once, few, many or a class when expanded.

v_gene: TRBV13; abundance: NA; d_gene: NA; j_gene: TRBJ2-2; CDR3aa: CASSYNRGELFF; CDR3nt: TGTGCCAGCAGCTACAATAGAGGGGAGCTGTTTTTT
v_gene: TRBV7-9; abundance: NA; d_gene: TRBD1; j_gene: TRBJ1-3; CDR3aa: CASSPKDRRGTIYF; CDR3nt: TGTGCCAGCAGCCCTAAGGACAGGCGAGGCACCATATATTTT
v_gene: TRBV6-5; abundance: few; d_gene: NA; j_gene: TRBJ1-2; CDR3aa: CASSYSGGGFGYTF; CDR3nt: TGTGCCAGCAGTTACTCGGGAGGGGGTTTTGGCTACACCTTC
v_gene: TRBV3-1; abundance: few; d_gene: NA; j_gene: TRBJ1-2; CDR3aa: CASSQDELGQANYGYTF; CDR3nt: TGTGCCAGCAGCCAAGACGAGTTGGGCCAAGCTAACTATGGCTACACCTTC
v_gene: TRBV2; abundance: many; d_gene: TRBD2; j_gene: TRBJ2-3; CDR3aa: CASSRRLAGGTDTQYF; CDR3nt: TGTGCCAGCAGTCGCCGACTAGCGGGAGGAACAGATACGCAGTATTTT
v_gene: TRBV20-1; abundance: NA; d_gene: NA; j_gene: TRBJ1-6; CDR3aa: CSARVPGDHSPLHF; CDR3nt: TGCAGTGCTAGAGTGCCGGGAGACCATTCACCCCTCCACTTT
v_gene: TRBV5-5; abundance: NA; d_gene: NA; j_gene: TRBJ2-3; CDR3aa: CASNLLTDTQYF; CDR3nt: TGTGCCAGCAACTTGTTGACAGATACGCAGTATTTT
v_gene: TRBV19; abundance: NA; d_gene: NA; j_gene: TRBJ1-6; CDR3aa: CASSKGWDNSPLHF; CDR3nt: TGTGCCAGTAGTAAAGGATGGGATAATTCACCCCTCCACTTT
v_gene: TRBV6-1; abundance: NA; d_gene: NA; j_gene: TRBJ2-1; CDR3aa: CASSENHEQFF; CDR3nt: TGTGCCAGCAGTGAGAATCATGAGCAGTTCTTC
v_gene: TRBV11-2; abundance: many; d_gene: NA; j_gene: TRBJ2-1; CDR3aa: CASSLSYRRDEQFF; CDR3nt: TGTGCCAGCAGCTTATCGTACAGGCGAGATGAGCAGTTCTTC
v_gene: TRBV5-8; abundance: many; d_gene: TRBD2; j_gene: TRBJ2-5; CDR3aa: CASSPGTSGRSQETQYF; CDR3nt: TGTGCCAGCAGTCCCGGGACTAGCGGGAGATCGCAGGAGACCCAGTACTTC
v_gene: TRBV20-1; abundance: few; d_gene: TRBD1; j_gene: TRBJ1-5; CDR3aa: CSARTGRVGQPQHF; CDR3nt: TGCAGTGCCCGGACAGGGAGGGTTGGTCAGCCCCAGCATTTT
v_gene: TRBV12-3/TRBV12-4; abundance: NA; d_gene: NA; j_gene: TRBJ1-4; CDR3aa: CASRSGTVLVKLFF; CDR3nt: TGTGCCAGCAGATCCGGGACCGTCCTAGTAAAACTGTTTTTT
v_gene: TRBV28; abundance: many; d_gene: TRBD2; j_gene: TRBJ2-3; CDR3aa: CASSRGLADGTDTQYF; CDR3nt: TGTGCCAGCAGCCGTGGACTAGCGGACGGCACAGATACGCAGTATTTT
v_gene: TRBV28; abundance: many; d_gene: TRBD1; j_gene: TRBJ2-1; CDR3aa: CASRILTGDYNEQFF; CDR3nt: TGTGCCAGCAGAATTCTGACAGGGGACTACAATGAGCAGTTCTTC
v_gene: TRBV7-8; abundance: many; d_gene: NA; j_gene: TRBJ1-1; CDR3aa: CASSLGTANTEAFF; CDR3nt: TGTGCCAGCAGCTTAGGGACAGCGAACACTGAAGCTTTCTTT
v_gene: TRBV11-2; abundance: few; d_gene: TRBD1; j_gene: TRBJ1-2; CDR3aa: CASSPVTGSNYGYTF; CDR3nt: TGTGCCAGCAGCCCCGTGACAGGGTCAAACTATGGCTACACCTTC
v_gene: TRBV29-1; abundance: many; d_gene: NA; j_gene: TRBJ1-1; CDR3aa: CSVDLGGPEAFF; CDR3nt: TGCAGCGTTGATTTGGGAGGCCCTGAAGCTTTCTTT
v_gene: TRBV7-9; abundance: many; d_gene: NA; j_gene: TRBJ2-7; CDR3aa: CASSLDPYEQYF; CDR3nt: TGTGCCAGCAGCTTAGACCCCTACGAGCAGTACTTC
v_gene: TRBV6-2/TRBV6-3; abundance: many; d_gene: NA; j_gene: TRBJ2-1; CDR3aa: CASSYGPGVSINIQDEQFF; CDR3nt: TGTGCCAGCAGTTACGGGCCAGGGGTAAGCATTAATATACAAGATGAGCAGTTCTTC
v_gene: TRBV20-1; abundance: many; d_gene: TRBD2; j_gene: TRBJ2-2; CDR3aa: CSASSTSGANTGELFF; CDR3nt: TGCAGTGCTAGTTCGACTAGCGGGGCAAACACCGGGGAGCTGTTTTTT
v_gene: TRBV12-3/TRBV12-4; abundance: NA; d_gene: NA; j_gene: TRBJ2-1; CDR3aa: CASSFLVVTSNEQFF; CDR3nt: TGTGCCAGCAGTTTCCTAGTGGTGACTAGCAATGAGCAGTTCTTC
v_gene: TRBV19; abundance: once; d_gene: NA; j_gene: TRBJ2-2; CDR3aa: CVSSTFAGHGELFF; CDR3nt: TGTGTTAGTAGTACTTTCGCAGGGCACGGGGAGCTGTTTTTT
v_gene: TRBV15; abundance: few; d_gene: TRBD2; j_gene: TRBJ2-7; CDR3aa: CATSGLAAYEQYF; CDR3nt: TGTGCCACCAGCGGACTAGCCGCCTACGAGCAGTACTTC
v_gene: TRBV28; abundance: NA; d_gene: TRBD2; j_gene: TRBJ2-1; CDR3aa: CASSSGTSGSSF; CDR3nt: TGTGCCAGCAGTTCCGGGACTAGCGGGAGTTCCTTC
v_gene: TRBV6-2/TRBV6-3; abundance: many; d_gene: TRBD2; j_gene: TRBJ2-1; CDR3aa: CASSYRASGGLSSYNEQFF; CDR3nt: TGTGCCAGCAGTTACCGGGCTAGCGGGGGGCTGAGCTCCTACAATGAGCAGTTCTTC
v_gene: TRBV4-2; abundance: few; d_gene: NA; j_gene: TRBJ2-1; CDR3aa: CASSHEDGYNEQFF; CDR3nt: TGTGCCAGCAGCCACGAGGACGGTTACAATGAGCAGTTCTTC
v_gene: TRBV4-1; abundance: many; d_gene: NA; j_gene: TRBJ2-7; CDR3aa: CASSQDWSGSYEQYF; CDR3nt: TGCGCCAGCAGCCAAGATTGGAGCGGCTCCTACGAGCAGTACTTC
v_gene: TRBV27; abundance: many; d_gene: NA; j_gene: TRBJ2-7; CDR3aa: CASSPLTSRYEQYF; CDR3nt: TGTGCCAGCAGTCCATTAACTAGTAGGTACGAGCAGTACTTC
v_gene: TRBV9; abundance: many; d_gene: NA; j_gene: TRBJ2-7; CDR3aa: CASSAAPGPSYEQYF; CDR3nt: TGTGCCAGCAGCGCGGCCCCGGGTCCCTCCTACGAGCAGTACTTC
v_gene: TRBV7-2; abundance: many; d_gene: TRBD2; j_gene: TRBJ2-6; CDR3aa: CASSSLRLAGDGANVLTF; CDR3nt: TGTGCCAGCAGCTCGCTCCGACTAGCGGGAGATGGGGCCAACGTCCTGACTTTC
v_gene: TRBV28; abundance: many; d_gene: TRBD1; j_gene: TRBJ1-5; CDR3aa: CASSGTGFIQPQHF; CDR3nt: TGTGCCAGCAGTGGGACAGGGTTTATTCAGCCCCAGCATTTT
v_gene: TRBV12-3/TRBV12-4; abundance: many; d_gene: TRBD1; j_gene: TRBJ1-1; CDR3aa: CASRTDRAATEAFF; CDR3nt: TGTGCCAGCAGAACGGACAGGGCGGCCACTGAAGCTTTCTTT
v_gene: TRBV29-1; abundance: NA; d_gene: TRBD1; j_gene: TRBJ2-7; CDR3aa: CSVVGTDRTGTTYEQYF; CDR3nt: TGCAGCGTTGTGGGGACAGACAGAACCGGGACAACTTACGAGCAGTACTTC
v_gene: TRBV7-8; abundance: many; d_gene: NA; j_gene: TRBJ2-3; CDR3aa: CASSLAPAASTDTQYF; CDR3nt: TGTGCCAGCAGCTTAGCGCCAGCAGCTAGCACAGATACGCAGTATTTT
v_gene: TRBV4-2; abundance: many; d_gene: TRBD2; j_gene: TRBJ2-3; CDR3aa: CASSQEAAGASSDTQYF; CDR3nt: TGTGCCAGCAGCCAAGAGGCGGCGGGAGCGTCCTCCGATACGCAGTATTTT
v_gene: TRBV27; abundance: few; d_gene: NA; j_gene: TRBJ2-7; CDR3aa: CASTSPGGTGTPYEQYF; CDR3nt: TGTGCCAGCACCTCCCCTGGGGGAACCGGGACTCCCTACGAGCAGTACTTC
v_gene: TRBV7-7; abundance: NA; d_gene: TRBD2; j_gene: TRBJ2-5; CDR3aa: CASSSSMSGREEETQYF; CDR3nt: TGTGCTAGCAGCTCCAGCATGAGCGGGAGGGAGGAAGAGACCCAGTACTTC
v_gene: TRBV6-9; abundance: NA; d_gene: TRBD1; j_gene: TRBJ1-5; CDR3aa: CASSYGTGLSGEQPQHF; CDR3nt: TGTGCCAGCAGTTACGGGACAGGGCTCTCCGGGGAGCAGCCCCAGCATTTT
v_gene: TRBV6-4; abundance: few; d_gene: NA; j_gene: TRBJ2-5; CDR3aa: CASSTRTYSIRETQYF; CDR3nt: TGTGCCAGCAGTACCCGGACCTACTCGATAAGAGAGACCCAGTACTTC
v_gene: TRBV27; abundance: many; d_gene: NA; j_gene: TRBJ1-2; CDR3aa: CASSLSTSNYGYTF; CDR3nt: TGTGCCAGCAGTTTGTCGACATCTAACTATGGCTACACCTTC
v_gene: TRBV20-1; abundance: few; d_gene: NA; j_gene: TRBJ2-7; CDR3aa: CSARIEAPRGPYEQYF; CDR3nt: TGCAGTGCTAGAATAGAGGCCCCCAGGGGCCCCTACGAGCAGTACTTC
v_gene: TRBV7-3; abundance: NA; d_gene: NA; j_gene: TRBJ2-2; CDR3aa: CASSLATGTQNTGELFF; CDR3nt: TGTGCCAGCAGCTTAGCTACCGGGACACAGAACACCGGGGAGCTGTTTTTT
v_gene: TRBV15; abundance: many; d_gene: TRBD1; j_gene: TRBJ1-1; CDR3aa: CATSRRGPNTEAFF; CDR3nt: TGTGCCACCAGCAGAAGGGGGCCGAACACTGAAGCTTTCTTT
v_gene: TRBV20-1; abundance: NA; d_gene: NA; j_gene: TRBJ1-5; CDR3aa: CSANAGFSQGPHF; CDR3nt: TGCAGTGCTAACGCGGGCTTTTCCCAAGGTCCGCATTTT
v_gene: TRBV9; abundance: few; d_gene: NA; j_gene: TRBJ1-1; CDR3aa: CASSAGTLMNTEAFF; CDR3nt: TGTGCCAGCAGCGCCGGGACGCTTATGAACACTGAAGCTTTCTTT
v_gene: TRBV28; abundance: many; d_gene: TRBD2; j_gene: TRBJ2-7; CDR3aa: CASTLAGATYEQYF; CDR3nt: TGTGCCAGCACTTTAGCGGGAGCCACCTACGAGCAGTACTTC
v_gene: TRBV28; abundance: few; d_gene: NA; j_gene: TRBJ2-7; CDR3aa: CASTPVGQLHEQYF; CDR3nt: TGTGCCAGCACCCCGGTGGGTCAGCTTCACGAGCAGTACTTC
v_gene: TRBV9; abundance: NA; d_gene: TRBD2; j_gene: TRBJ2-1; CDR3aa: CASSGTSSNEQFF; CDR3nt: TGTGCCAGCAGCGGGACTAGCTCCAATGAGCAGTTCTTC
v_gene: TRBV4-3; abundance: few; d_gene: TRBD2; j_gene: TRBJ2-7; CDR3aa: CASSRLAESYEQYF; CDR3nt: TGCGCCAGCAGCAGACTAGCGGAGTCCTACGAGCAGTACTTC
v_gene: TRBV19; abundance: few; d_gene: TRBD2; j_gene: TRBJ2-4; CDR3aa: CASSMGLAGSKNIQYF; CDR3nt: TGTGCCAGTAGTATGGGACTAGCGGGGTCCAAAAACATTCAGTACTTC
v_gene: TRBV28; abundance: many; d_gene: NA; j_gene: TRBJ2-1; CDR3aa: CASSFRDKVTDNEQFF; CDR3nt: TGTGCCAGCAGTTTCCGGGACAAGGTGACTGACAATGAGCAGTTCTTC